This T cell receptor (beta chain) derives from a study of metastatic and nonmetastatic thyroid tumors. About the study: Peripheral blood and tumor or nodule samples from malignant and benign thyroid patients were compared.

Per the original data handling: A papillary thyroid cancer distant-metastasis classifier was built from CDR3 differences across clinicopathological groups. TCRdb re-clonotyped the PCR reads via MiXCR. Here the V and J calls rest on TCRdb's processing, not on the authors' analysis. The sample has 20,000 to 25,000 clones, about 14% seen once; the top ten hold about 14%. Thyroid surgery was preceded by no treatment in any patient. This CDR3 is 17 amino acids long. Germline V gene lookup returns CDR1 SEHNR and CDR2 FQNEAQ (reference sequence). The trim removed 4 bases at V and 0 bases at J, leaving 5 bases unmatched. There are many counts of this clone.

The rearrangement joins TRBV7-9 to TRBJ2-1; 11 bases are shared with TRBD2. This TCR was sampled from a female donor with papillary thyroid cancer or a benign thyroid nodule (not recorded which). Some clones in this sample may be carry-over from other donors' samples. The sequencing sample was made of tumor tissue. The CDR3 protein is CASSSPTSGISYNEQFF. The CDR3 nucleotides are TGTGCCAGCAGCTCCCCGACTAGCGGGATCTCCTACAATGAGCAGTTCTTC.